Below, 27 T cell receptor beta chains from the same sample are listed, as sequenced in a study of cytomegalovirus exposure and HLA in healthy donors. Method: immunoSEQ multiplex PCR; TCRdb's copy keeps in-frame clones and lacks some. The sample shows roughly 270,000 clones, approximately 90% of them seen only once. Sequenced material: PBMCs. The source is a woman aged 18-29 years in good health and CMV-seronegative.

CDR3 in amino acids: CASSQTSGLYNEQFF. CDR3 coding DNA: TGTGCCAGCAGCCAAACTAGCGGGTTATACAATGAGCAGTTCTTC. The rearrangement joins TRBV28 to TRBJ2-1; 9 bases map to TRBD2. The CDR3 spans 15 residues. V lost 6 bases to trimming and J lost 4 bases; unmatched junction nucleotides: 7. Germline V gene data show CDR1 as MDHEN and CDR2 as SYDVKM.

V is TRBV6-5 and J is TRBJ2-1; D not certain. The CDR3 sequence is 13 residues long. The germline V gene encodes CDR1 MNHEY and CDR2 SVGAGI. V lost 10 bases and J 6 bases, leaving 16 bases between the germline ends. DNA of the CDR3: TGTGCCACCCTAATCGGATCGGGCAATGAGCAGTTCTTC. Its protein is CATLIGSGNEQFF.

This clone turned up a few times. CDR3 coding DNA: TGTGCCTGGATACCCCTGGGGCTGAACACTGAAGCTTTCTTT. It yields the protein CAWIPLGLNTEAFF. The chain combines TRBV30 with TRBJ1-1, with D possibly TRBD1 on 5 matching bases. The CDR3 has 14 residues. Germline CDR1 GTSNPN, CDR2 SVGIG (reference sequence). The ends were cut back, 4 bases at V and 0 bases at J, with 12 bases in the middle.

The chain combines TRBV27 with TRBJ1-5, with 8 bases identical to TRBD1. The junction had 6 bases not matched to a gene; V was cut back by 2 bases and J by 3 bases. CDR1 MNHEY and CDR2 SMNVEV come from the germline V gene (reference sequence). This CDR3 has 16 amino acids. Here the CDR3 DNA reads TGTGCCAGCAGTTTAATTGGACAGGGCCCCAATCAGCCCCAGCATTTT. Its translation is CASSLIGQGPNQPQHF.

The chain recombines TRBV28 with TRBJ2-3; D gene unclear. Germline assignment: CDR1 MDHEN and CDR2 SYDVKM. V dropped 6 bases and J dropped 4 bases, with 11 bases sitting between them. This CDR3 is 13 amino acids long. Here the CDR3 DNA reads TGTGCCAGCAGCTTGGCAGTGGCAGATACGCAGTATTTT. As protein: CASSLAVADTQYF.

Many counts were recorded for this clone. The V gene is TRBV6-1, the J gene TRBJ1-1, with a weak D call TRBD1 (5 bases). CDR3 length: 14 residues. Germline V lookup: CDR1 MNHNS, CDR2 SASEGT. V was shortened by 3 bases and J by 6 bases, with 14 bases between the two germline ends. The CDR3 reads CASSDIGGGSEAFF. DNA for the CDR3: TGTGCCAGCAGTGATATTGGGGGGGGTTCTGAAGCTTTCTTT.

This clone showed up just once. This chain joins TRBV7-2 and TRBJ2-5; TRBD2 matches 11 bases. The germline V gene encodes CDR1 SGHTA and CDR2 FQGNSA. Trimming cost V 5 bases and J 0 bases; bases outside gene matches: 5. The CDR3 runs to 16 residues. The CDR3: CASSAPTSGNQETQYF. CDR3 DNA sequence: TGTGCCAGCAGCGCCCCGACTAGCGGGAACCAAGAGACCCAGTACTTC.

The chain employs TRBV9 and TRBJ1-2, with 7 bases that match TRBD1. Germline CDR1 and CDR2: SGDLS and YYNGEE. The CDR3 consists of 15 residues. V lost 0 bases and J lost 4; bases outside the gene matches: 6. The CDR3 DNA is TGTGCCAGCAGCGTAGAAGAACAGGGGCCCTATGGCTACACCTTC. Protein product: CASSVEEQGPYGYTF.

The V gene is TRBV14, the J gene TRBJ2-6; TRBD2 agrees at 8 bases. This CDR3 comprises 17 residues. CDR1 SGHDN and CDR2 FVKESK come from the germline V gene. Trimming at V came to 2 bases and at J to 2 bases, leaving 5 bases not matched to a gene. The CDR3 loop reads CASSQLGGGPGANVLTF. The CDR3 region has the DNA TGTGCCAGCAGCCAACTCGGGGGGGGACCTGGGGCCAACGTCCTGACTTTC.

In DNA form, the CDR3 reads TGTGCCTTAACCGGGACTAGTAATTCAAGCTCCTACAATGAGCAGTTCTTC. Amino acid sequence: CALTGTSNSSSYNEQFF. The chain couples TRBV30 to TRBJ2-1; 8 bases map to TRBD2. V shed 7 bases and J 0 bases; nucleotides not matched to a gene: 14. CDR1 is GTSNPN, CDR2 SVGIG, per germline (reference sequence). The CDR3 length is 17 residues.

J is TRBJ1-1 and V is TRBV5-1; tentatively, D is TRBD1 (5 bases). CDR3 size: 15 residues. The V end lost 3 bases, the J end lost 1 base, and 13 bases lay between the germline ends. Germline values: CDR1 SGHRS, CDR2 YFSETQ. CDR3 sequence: CASSSKGSANTEAFF. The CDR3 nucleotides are TGCGCCAGCAGCTCTAAGGGGTCTGCGAACACTGAAGCTTTCTTT.

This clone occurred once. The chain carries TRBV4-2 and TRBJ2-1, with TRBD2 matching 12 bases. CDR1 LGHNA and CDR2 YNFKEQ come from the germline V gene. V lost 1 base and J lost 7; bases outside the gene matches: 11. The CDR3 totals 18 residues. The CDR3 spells CASSQGLAGGPILNEQFF. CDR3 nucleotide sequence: TGTGCCAGCAGCCAAGGTCTAGCGGGAGGGCCGATCTTGAATGAGCAGTTCTTC.

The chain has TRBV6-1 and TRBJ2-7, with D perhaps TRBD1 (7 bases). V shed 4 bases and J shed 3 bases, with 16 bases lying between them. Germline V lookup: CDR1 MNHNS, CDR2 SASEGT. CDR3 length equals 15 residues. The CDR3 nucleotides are TGTGCCAGCAGTGGTGCCCAGGGGGGAGTCTACGAGCAGTACTTC. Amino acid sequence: CASSGAQGGVYEQYF.

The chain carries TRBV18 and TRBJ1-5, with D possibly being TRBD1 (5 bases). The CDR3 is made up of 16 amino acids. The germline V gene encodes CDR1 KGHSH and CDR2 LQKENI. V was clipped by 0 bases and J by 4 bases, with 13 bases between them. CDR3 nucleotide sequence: TGTGCCAGCTCACCACCCGGGACTAGGGCGAATCAGCCCCAGCATTTT. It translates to CASSPPGTRANQPQHF.

CDR3 protein: CASSLVPRRDIGNQPQHF. CDR3 sequence (DNA): TGTGCCAGCAGCTTAGTCCCACGCAGGGACATTGGCAATCAGCCCCAGCATTTT. This chain connects TRBV7-2 to TRBJ1-5, with D possibly being TRBD1 (6 bases). V lost 1 base, J lost 2 bases, and 18 bases lay in between. CDR3 length equals 18 residues. The germline V gene encodes CDR1 SGHTA and CDR2 FQGNSA.

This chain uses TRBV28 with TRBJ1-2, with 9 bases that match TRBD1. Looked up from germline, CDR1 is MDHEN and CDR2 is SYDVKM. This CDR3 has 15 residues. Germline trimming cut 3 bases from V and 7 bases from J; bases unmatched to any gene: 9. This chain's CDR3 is CASSFGFGTGFGYTF. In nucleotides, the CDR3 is TGTGCCAGCAGTTTTGGGTTCGGGACAGGGTTTGGCTACACCTTC.

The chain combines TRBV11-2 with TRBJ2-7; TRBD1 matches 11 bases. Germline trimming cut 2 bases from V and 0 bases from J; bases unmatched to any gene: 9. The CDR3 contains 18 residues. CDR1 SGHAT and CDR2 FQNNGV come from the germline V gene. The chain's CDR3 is CASSLRPRDRGISYEQYF. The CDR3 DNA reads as TGTGCCAGCAGCTTAAGGCCCCGGGACAGGGGGATCTCCTACGAGCAGTACTTC.

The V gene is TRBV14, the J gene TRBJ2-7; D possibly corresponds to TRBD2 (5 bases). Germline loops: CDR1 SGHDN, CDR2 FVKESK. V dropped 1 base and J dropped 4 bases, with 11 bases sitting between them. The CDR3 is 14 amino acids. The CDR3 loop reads CASSQVLGLYEQYF. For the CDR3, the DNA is TGTGCCAGCAGCCAAGTACTAGGACTTTACGAGCAGTACTTC.

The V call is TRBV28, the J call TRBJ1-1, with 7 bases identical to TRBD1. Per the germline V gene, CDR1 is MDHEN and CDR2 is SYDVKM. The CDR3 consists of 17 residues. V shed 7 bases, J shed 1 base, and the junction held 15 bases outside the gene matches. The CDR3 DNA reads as TGTGCCAGCAACGGCCTCAAACAGGGGCGGACGAACACTGAAGCTTTCTTT. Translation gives CASNGLKQGRTNTEAFF.

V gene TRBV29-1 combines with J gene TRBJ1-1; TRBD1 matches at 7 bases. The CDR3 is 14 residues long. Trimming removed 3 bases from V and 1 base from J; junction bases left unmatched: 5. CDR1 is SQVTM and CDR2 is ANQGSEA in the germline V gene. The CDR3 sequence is CSVDGHRGNTEAFF. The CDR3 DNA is TGCAGCGTTGATGGTCACAGGGGGAACACTGAAGCTTTCTTT.

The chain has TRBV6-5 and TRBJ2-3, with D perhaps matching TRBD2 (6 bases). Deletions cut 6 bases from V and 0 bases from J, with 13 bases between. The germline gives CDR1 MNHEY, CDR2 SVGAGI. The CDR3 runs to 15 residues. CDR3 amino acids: CASREPSGSTDTQYF. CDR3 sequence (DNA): TGTGCCAGCAGGGAACCGAGCGGGAGCACAGATACGCAGTATTTT.

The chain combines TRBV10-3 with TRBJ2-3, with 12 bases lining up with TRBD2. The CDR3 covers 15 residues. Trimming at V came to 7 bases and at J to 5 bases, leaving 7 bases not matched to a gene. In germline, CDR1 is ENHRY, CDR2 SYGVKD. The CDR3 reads CAITRTSGIGDTQYF. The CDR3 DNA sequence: TGTGCCATCACTCGGACTAGCGGGATAGGAGATACGCAGTATTTT.

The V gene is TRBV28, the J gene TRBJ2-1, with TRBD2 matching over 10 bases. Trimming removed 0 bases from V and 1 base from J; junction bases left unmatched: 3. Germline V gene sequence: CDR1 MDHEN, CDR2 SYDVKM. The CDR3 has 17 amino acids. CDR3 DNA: TGTGCCAGCAGTTTATGGAGCGGGAGGGGATCCTACAATGAGCAGTTCTTC. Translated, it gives CASSLWSGRGSYNEQFF. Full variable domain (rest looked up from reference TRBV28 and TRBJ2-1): DVKVTQSSRYLVKRTGEKVFLECVQDMDHENMFWYRQDPGLGLRLIYFSYDVKMKEKGDIPEGYSVSREKKERFSLILESASTNQTSMYLCASSLWSGRGSYNEQFFGPGTRLTVL.

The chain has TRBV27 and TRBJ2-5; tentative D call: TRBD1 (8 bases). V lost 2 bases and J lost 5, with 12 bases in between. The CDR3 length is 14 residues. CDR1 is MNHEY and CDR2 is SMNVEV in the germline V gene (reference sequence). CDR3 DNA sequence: TGTGCCAGCAGTTTAACAGGGGGAGGGGAGACCCAGTACTTC. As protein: CASSLTGGGETQYF.

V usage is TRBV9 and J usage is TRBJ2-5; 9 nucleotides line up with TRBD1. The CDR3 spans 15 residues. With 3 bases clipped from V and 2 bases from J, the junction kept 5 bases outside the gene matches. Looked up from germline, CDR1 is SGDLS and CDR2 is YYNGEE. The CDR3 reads CASSGVGTGQETQYF. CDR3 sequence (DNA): TGTGCCAGCAGCGGAGTGGGGACAGGGCAAGAGACCCAGTACTTC.

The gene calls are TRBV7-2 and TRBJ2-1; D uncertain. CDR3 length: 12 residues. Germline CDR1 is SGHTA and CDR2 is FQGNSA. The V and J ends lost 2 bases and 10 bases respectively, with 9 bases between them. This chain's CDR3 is CASSLLVGEQFF. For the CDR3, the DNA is TGTGCCAGCAGCTTACTAGTCGGGGAGCAGTTCTTC.

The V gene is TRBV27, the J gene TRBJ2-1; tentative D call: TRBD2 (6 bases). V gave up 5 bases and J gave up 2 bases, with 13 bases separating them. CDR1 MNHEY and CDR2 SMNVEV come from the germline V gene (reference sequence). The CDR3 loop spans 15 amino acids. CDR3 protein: CASSLLRETYNEQFF. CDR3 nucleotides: TGTGCCAGCAGTCTCCTACGGGAGACCTACAATGAGCAGTTCTTC.